This TCR beta chain derives from a study of tumor-infiltrating lymphocytes in primary liver carcinoma. Whole-study context: Subjects consisted of male and female patients aged 30 to 69 years.

Co-extraction of both nucleic acids (RNA and DNA) used roughly 19-33 mg of unsorted bulk tissue. Treatment of the patients' primary liver carcinoma consisted of surgical resection. The CDR3 has 13 residues. Germline V gene lookup returns CDR1 SGHAT and CDR2 FQNNGV. Synthesis of TCR beta cDNA was carried out from about 0.55 ug total RNA with a constant-region primer. Researchers made the TCR beta libraries by running three nested multiplex PCR rounds with slightly modified ARM-PCR. Investigators reported that the first two PCR rounds, at 10 cycles each, used TRBV1-TRBV30 forward primers with a C-beta reverse primer. TCRdb passed the multiplex PCR reads through MiXCR, listing each CDR3 protein once. The sample lists 20,000 to 25,000 distinct CDR3 sequences; 70% to 80% were seen once. Comments on this clonotype: Relative to the germline gene, one junction end is altered; a read error may explain this.

The rearrangement joins TRBV11-2 to TRBJ1-2; 7 nucleotides line up with TRBD1. This TCR was sampled from a woman aged 25-40 years with primary liver carcinoma and hepatitis B virus infection. The sample was liver tumor tissue from sampling region 5. Subset given: tumor region T5, tumor centre. CDR3 region: CANSPRQGSGYAF. CDR3 nucleotide sequence: TGTGCTAACAGCCCCCGACAGGGAAGCGGCTACGCCTTC.